This T cell receptor (beta chain) was sequenced during a study of cytotoxic CD8 clonotypes in ibrutinib-treated CLL. Study as a whole: Roughly 24 partial and 2 complete responses; at median roughly 70 months, roughly 15 remitted, some 12 progressed.

Study-wide points: Clonality went higher at ibrutinib response and then dropped back toward baseline at progression. Baseline clonality, above age-matched healthy donor levels, tracked circulating CD8+ T-cell counts. The public clonotypes identified were infrequent and showed contraction or stability on treatment.

As concerns this clone: Its antigen is not identified.

The CDR3 is made up of 10 amino acids. CDR1 is MDHEN, CDR2 SYDVKM, per germline. Sequenced by immunoSEQ multiplex PCR; TCRdb stores in-frame clones only, minus some. The sample yields around 70,000 clones, around 82% seen once. The rearrangement uses TRBV28 and TRBJ1-3; D not resolved. The source material was PBMCs, sampled at disease progression, from a patient treated with ibrutinib. The TCR comes from a human donor with chronic lymphocytic leukemia. This chain's CDR3 is CATSGNTIYF. The CDR3 DNA is TGTGCTACCTCTGGAAACACCATATATTTT.